What follows are 10 T cell receptor beta chains derived from one specimen sequenced in a study of blood T cells in healthy people across ages. The authors ran a second PCR of about 7 to 12 cycles using a sample-barcoded 5' primer and a J-beta primer mix. TCRdb passed the 5' RACE reads through MiXCR, listing each CDR3 protein once. The table has fewer than 800,000 distinct CDR3 sequences, 20% to 25% seen once; the top ten hold more than 3%. The sequenced sample consisted of blood. Every receptor here comes from an older man in good health.

Concerning this clonotype: At one end, the junction sequence differs from germline, possibly due to a read error. The rearrangement joins TRBV29-1 to TRBJ2-4; D is unclear. Germline CDR1 is SQVTM and CDR2 is ANQGSEA. The CDR3 contains 13 residues. The CDR3 loop reads CGVGREDGNIQYF. In DNA form, the CDR3 reads TGCGGCGTAGGAAGGGAAGACGGCAACATTCAGTACTTC. The whole variable domain, remainder taken from reference TRBV29-1 and TRBJ2-4, is SAVISQKPSRDICQRGTSLTIQCQVDSQVTMMFWYRQQPGQSLTLIATANQGSEATYESGFVIDKFPISRPNLTFSTLTVSNMSPEDSSIYLCGVGREDGNIQYFGAGTRLSVL.

This chain connects TRBV3-1 to TRBJ2-4; no clear D gene. Germline values: CDR1 LGHDT, CDR2 YNNKEL (reference sequence). The CDR3 sequence is 13 residues long. Trimming pared 4 bases from V and 7 bases from J, leaving 11 bases between. This CDR3 reads CASSPDLGNIQYF. The CDR3 nucleotides read TGTGCCAGCAGCCCCGACCTGGGGAACATTCAGTACTTC.

The V and J genes are TRBV7-9 and TRBJ2-2, with 8 bases that match TRBD2. Germline lookup yields CDR1 SEHNR and CDR2 FQNEAQ (reference sequence). The CDR3 runs to 16 residues. Unmatched junction bases numbered 9, after V lost 5 bases and J lost 4 bases. CDR3 amino acids: CASSLPTSGLTGELFF. CDR3 DNA sequence: TGTGCCAGCAGCCTCCCCACTAGCGGACTCACCGGGGAGCTGTTTTTT.

The rearrangement joins TRBV18 to TRBJ2-5; D ambiguous. Deletions cut 6 bases from V and 3 bases from J, with 11 bases between. Germline V lookup: CDR1 KGHSH, CDR2 LQKENI. The CDR3 contains 13 residues. The CDR3 loop is CASSPQLEETQYF. CDR3 coding DNA: TGTGCCAGCTCTCCCCAGCTAGAAGAGACCCAGTACTTC.

This clonotype was detected a few times. A junction boundary mismatches the germline segment, possibly from a read error. V and J are TRBV5-6 and TRBJ1-2; D call uncertain. The CDR3 is 13 amino acids. Germline loops: CDR1 SGHDT, CDR2 YYEEEE. CDR3 protein: CASSLPVNYGCTF. CDR3 in DNA: TGTGCCAGCAGCTTGCCAGTTAACTATGGCTGCACCTTC. Full variable domain (remainder filled in from reference TRBV5-6 and TRBJ1-2): DAGVTQSPTHLIKTRGQQVTLRCSPKSGHDTVSWYQQALGQGPQFIFQYYEEEERQRGNFPDRFSGHQFPNYSSELNVNALLLGDSALYLCASSLPVNYGCTFGSGTRLTVV.

The chain couples TRBV11-3 to TRBJ2-3; no firm D call. Trimming took 0 bases from V and 6 from J, leaving 13 bases between them. Germline V CDR1 and CDR2: SGHNT, YENEEA. The CDR3 extends over 15 amino acids. The CDR3: CASSLDGVQKDTQYF. The CDR3 coding sequence is TGTGCCAGCAGCTTAGATGGGGTCCAAAAGGATACGCAGTATTTT.

This clonotype appeared a few times. The chain joins TRBV12-3 or TRBV12-4 to TRBJ1-5; D gene ambiguous. The CDR3 totals 14 residues. The germline V and J ends were trimmed by 2 bases and 4 bases, with 9 bases remaining between them. The DNA for the CDR3 is TGTGCCAGCAGTTTAAACGGTAAAAATCAGCCCCAGCATTTT. Its translation: CASSLNGKNQPQHF.

This clonotype appeared many times. The chain links TRBV11-2 to TRBJ1-6; TRBD1 aligns across 7 bases. The V gene end was trimmed by 5 bases and the J gene end by 6 bases; junction bases not matched to a gene: 4. Germline V gene data show CDR1 as SGHAT and CDR2 as FQNNGV. The CDR3 covers 14 residues. The CDR3 loop reads CASSHRDSNSPLHF. The CDR3 nucleotides are TGTGCCAGCAGCCACCGGGACAGTAATTCACCCCTCCACTTT.

This rearrangement joins TRBV20-1 to TRBJ2-3; 8 bases align to TRBD1. The germline gives CDR1 DFQATT, CDR2 SNEGSKA (reference sequence). The V and J ends lost 6 bases and 8 bases, in that order; junction bases with no gene match: 13. The CDR3 extends over 14 amino acids. CDR3 sequence: CSAKGQGAGGTQYF. As DNA, the CDR3 is TGCAGTGCCAAGGGCCAGGGGGCTGGAGGTACGCAGTATTTT.

The table lists this clonotype with a few counts. The chain couples TRBV7-3 to TRBJ2-6; D possibly corresponds to TRBD1 (6 bases). Germline lookup yields CDR1 SGHTA and CDR2 FQGTGA. The V and J ends lost 3 bases and 3 bases respectively, with 9 bases between them. CDR3 length: 15 residues. Here the CDR3 reads CASSLSGVGANVLTF. The CDR3, as DNA: TGTGCCAGCAGCTTGTCAGGGGTTGGGGCCAACGTCCTGACTTTC.